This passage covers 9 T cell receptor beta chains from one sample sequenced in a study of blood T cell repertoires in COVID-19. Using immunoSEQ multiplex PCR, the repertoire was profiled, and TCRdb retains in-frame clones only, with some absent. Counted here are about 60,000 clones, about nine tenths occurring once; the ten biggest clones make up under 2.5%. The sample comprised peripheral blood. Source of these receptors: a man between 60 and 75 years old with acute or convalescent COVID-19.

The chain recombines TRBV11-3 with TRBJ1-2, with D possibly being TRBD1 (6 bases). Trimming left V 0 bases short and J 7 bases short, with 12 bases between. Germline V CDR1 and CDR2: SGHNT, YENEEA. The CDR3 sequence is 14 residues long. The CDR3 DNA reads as TGTGCCAGCAGCTTAGAAATCAGGGGCGCTGGCTACACCTTC. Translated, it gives CASSLEIRGAGYTF.

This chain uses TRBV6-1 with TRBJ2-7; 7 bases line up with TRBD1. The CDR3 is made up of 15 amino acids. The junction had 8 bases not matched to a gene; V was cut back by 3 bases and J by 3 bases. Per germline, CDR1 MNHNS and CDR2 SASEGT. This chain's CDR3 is CASSDSGTVLYEQYF. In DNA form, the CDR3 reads TGTGCCAGCAGTGATTCCGGGACAGTACTCTACGAGCAGTACTTC.

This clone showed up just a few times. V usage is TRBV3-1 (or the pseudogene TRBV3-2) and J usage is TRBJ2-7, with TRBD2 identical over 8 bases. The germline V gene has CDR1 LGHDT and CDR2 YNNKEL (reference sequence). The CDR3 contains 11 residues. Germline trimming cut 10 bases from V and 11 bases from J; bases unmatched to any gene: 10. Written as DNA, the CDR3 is TGTGCCACTGAAGACGCGGGAGGCAAGTACTTC. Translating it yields CATEDAGGKYF.

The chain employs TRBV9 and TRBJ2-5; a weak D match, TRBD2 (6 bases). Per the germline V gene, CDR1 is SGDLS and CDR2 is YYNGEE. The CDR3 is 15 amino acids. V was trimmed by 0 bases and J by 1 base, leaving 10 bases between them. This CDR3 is CASSVDGGFQETQYF. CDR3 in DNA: TGTGCCAGCAGCGTAGACGGAGGGTTCCAAGAGACCCAGTACTTC.

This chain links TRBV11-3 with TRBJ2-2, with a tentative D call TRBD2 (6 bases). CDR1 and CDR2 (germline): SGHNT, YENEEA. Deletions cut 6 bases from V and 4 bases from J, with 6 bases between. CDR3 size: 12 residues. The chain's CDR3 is CASRRGTGELFF. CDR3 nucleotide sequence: TGTGCCAGCAGGCGGGGCACCGGGGAGCTGTTTTTT.

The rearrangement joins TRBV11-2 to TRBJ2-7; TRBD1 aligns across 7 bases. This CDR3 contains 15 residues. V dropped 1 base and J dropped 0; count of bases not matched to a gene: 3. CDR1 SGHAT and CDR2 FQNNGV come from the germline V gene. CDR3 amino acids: CASSLGQGPSYEQYF. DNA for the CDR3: TGTGCCAGCAGCTTAGGACAGGGACCCTCCTACGAGCAGTACTTC.

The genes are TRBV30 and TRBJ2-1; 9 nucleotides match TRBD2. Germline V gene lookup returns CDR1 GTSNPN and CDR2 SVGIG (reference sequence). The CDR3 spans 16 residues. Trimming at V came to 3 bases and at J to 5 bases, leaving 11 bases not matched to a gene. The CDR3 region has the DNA TGTGCCTGGAGATCGAGCGGGAGGTTCTTCAACAATGAGCAGTTCTTC. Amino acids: CAWRSSGRFFNNEQFF.

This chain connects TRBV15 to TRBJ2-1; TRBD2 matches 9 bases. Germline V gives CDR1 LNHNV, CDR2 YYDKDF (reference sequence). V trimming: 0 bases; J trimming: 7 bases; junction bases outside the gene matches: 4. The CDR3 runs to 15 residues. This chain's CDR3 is CATSRDSGSNNEQFF. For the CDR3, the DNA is TGTGCCACCAGCAGAGATAGCGGGAGTAATAATGAGCAGTTCTTC.

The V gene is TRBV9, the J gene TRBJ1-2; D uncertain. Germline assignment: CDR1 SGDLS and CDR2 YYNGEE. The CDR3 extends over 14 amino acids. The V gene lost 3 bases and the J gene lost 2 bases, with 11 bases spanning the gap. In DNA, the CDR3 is TGTGCCAGCAGCGGTCGCACAGAGAACTATGGCTACACCTTC. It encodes CASSGRTENYGYTF.